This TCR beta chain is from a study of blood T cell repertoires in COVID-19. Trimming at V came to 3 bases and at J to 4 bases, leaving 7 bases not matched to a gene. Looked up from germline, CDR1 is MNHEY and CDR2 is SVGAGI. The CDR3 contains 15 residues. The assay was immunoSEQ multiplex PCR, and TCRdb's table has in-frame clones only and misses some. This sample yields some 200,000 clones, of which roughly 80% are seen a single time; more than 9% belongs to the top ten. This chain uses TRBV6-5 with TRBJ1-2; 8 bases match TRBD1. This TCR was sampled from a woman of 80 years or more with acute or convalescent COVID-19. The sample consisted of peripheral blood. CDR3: CASSYSDRGSYGYTF. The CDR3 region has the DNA TGTGCCAGCAGTTATTCCGACAGGGGAAGCTATGGCTACACCTTC.